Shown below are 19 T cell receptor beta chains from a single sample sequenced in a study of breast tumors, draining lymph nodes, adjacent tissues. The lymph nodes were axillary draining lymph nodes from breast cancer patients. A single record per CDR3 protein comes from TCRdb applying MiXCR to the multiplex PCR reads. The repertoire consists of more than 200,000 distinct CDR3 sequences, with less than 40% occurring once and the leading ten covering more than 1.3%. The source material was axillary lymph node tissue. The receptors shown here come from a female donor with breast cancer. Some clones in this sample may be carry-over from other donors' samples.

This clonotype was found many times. CDR3 protein: CSARGQGGPYGYTF. The CDR3 DNA sequence: TGCAGTGCTAGGGGACAGGGGGGACCCTATGGCTACACCTTC. The chain employs TRBV20-1 and TRBJ1-2; 11 positions agree with TRBD1. The CDR3 is made up of 14 amino acids. Trimming cost V 3 bases and J 4 bases; bases outside gene matches: 4. Germline-derived CDR1 and CDR2 are DFQATT and SNEGSKA (reference sequence).

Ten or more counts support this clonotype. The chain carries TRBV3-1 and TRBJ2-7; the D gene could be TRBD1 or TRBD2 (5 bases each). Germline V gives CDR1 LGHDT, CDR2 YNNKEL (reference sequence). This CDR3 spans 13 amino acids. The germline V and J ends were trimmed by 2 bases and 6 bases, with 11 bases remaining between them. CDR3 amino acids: CASSQLGRSEQYF. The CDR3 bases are TGTGCCAGCAGCCAATTGGGACGGTCCGAGCAGTACTTC.

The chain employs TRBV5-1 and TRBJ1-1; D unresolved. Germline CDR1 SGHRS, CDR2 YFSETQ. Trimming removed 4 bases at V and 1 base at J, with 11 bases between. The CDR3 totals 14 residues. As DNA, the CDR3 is TGCGCCAGCAGCCCCACCGGGAGGAACACTGAAGCTTTCTTT. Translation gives CASSPTGRNTEAFF. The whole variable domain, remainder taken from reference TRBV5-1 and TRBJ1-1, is KAGVTQTPRYLIKTRGQQVTLSCSPISGHRSVSWYQQTPGQGLQFLFEYFSETQRNKGNFPGRFSGRQFSNSRSEMNVSTLELGDSALYLCASSPTGRNTEAFFGQGTRLTVV.

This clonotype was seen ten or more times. The CDR3 nucleotides are TGTGCCAGCAGTTACTCGGGACAGCACAATTCACCCCTCCACTTT. This translates into CASSYSGQHNSPLHF. The chain couples TRBV6-5 to TRBJ1-6, with TRBD1 matching 7 bases. The CDR3 covers 15 residues. V shed 0 bases and J 7 bases; nucleotides not matched to a gene: 3. Germline assignment: CDR1 MNHEY and CDR2 SVGAGI.

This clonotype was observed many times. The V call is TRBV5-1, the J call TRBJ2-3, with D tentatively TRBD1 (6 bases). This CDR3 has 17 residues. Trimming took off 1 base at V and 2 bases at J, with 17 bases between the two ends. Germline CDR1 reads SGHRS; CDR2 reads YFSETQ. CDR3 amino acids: CASSLLRGNPNTDTQYF. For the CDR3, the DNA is TGCGCCAGCAGCTTGCTAAGGGGGAACCCTAACACAGATACGCAGTATTTT.

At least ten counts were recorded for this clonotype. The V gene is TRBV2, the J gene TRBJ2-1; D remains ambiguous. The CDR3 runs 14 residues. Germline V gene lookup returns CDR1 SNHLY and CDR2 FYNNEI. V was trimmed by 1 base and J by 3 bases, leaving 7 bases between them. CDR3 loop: CASSEGTIYNEQFF. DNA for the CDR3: TGTGCCAGCAGTGAAGGGACGATCTACAATGAGCAGTTCTTC.

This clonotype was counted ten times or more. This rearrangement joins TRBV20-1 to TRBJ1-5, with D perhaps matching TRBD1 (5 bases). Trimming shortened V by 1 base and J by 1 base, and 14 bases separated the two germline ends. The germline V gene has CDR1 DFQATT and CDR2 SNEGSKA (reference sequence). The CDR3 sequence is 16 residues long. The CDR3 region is CSARVRAGFSNQPQHF. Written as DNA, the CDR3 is TGCAGTGCTAGAGTCAGGGCAGGATTCAGCAATCAGCCCCAGCATTTT.

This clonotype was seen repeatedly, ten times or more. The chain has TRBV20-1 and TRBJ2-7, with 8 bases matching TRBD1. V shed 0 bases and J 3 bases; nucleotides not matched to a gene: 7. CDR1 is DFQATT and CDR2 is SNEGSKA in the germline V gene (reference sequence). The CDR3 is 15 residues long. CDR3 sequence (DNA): TGCAGTGCTAGAGACACCGGGACAGGATACTACGAGCAGTACTTC. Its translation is CSARDTGTGYYEQYF.

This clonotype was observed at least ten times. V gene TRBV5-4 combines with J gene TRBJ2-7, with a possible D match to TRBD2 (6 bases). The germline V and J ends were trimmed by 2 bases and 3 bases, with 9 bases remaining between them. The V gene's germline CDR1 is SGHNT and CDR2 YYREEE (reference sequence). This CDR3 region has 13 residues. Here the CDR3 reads CASSLGRDYEQYF. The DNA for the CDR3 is TGTGCCAGCAGCTTAGGGCGGGACTACGAGCAGTACTTC.

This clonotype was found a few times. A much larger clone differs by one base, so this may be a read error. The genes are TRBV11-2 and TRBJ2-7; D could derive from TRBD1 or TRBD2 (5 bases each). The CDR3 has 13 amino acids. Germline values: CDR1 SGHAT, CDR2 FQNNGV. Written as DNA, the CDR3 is TGTGCCTGCAGCCGGGACGGACCCTACGAGCAGTACTTC. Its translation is CACSRDGPYEQYF.

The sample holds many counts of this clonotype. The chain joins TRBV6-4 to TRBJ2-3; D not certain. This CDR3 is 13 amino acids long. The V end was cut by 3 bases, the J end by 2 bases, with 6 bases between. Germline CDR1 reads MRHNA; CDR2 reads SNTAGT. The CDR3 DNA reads TGTGCCAGCAGTGAACAAGACACAGATACGCAGTATTTT. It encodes CASSEQDTDTQYF.

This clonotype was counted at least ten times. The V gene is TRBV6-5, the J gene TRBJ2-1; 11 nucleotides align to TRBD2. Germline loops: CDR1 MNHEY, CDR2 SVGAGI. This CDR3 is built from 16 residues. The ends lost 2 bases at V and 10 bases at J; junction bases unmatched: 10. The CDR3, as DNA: TGTGCCAGCAGTTACAAGGGACTAGCGGCTCCATCGGAGCAGTTCTTC. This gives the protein CASSYKGLAAPSEQFF.

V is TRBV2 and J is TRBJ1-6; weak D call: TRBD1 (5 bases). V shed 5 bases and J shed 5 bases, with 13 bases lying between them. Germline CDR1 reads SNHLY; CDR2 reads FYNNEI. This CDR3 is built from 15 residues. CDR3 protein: CASSQTSRDNSPLHF. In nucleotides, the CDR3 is TGTGCCAGCAGTCAGACTAGCAGGGATAATTCACCCCTCCACTTT.

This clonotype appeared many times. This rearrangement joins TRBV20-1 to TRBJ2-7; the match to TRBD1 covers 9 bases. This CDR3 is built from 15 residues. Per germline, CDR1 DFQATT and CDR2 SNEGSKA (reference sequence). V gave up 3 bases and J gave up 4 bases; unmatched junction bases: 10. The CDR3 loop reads CSARMPGTGLYEQYF. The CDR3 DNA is TGCAGTGCTAGGATGCCCGGGACAGGGTTGTACGAGCAGTACTTC.

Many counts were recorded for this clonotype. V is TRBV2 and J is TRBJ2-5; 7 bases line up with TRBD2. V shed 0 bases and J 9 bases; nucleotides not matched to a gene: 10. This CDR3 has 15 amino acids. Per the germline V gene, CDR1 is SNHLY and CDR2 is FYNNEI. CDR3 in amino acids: CASSEALRRSGAQYF. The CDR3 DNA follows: TGTGCCAGCAGTGAAGCGCTGAGACGGAGCGGGGCCCAGTACTTC.

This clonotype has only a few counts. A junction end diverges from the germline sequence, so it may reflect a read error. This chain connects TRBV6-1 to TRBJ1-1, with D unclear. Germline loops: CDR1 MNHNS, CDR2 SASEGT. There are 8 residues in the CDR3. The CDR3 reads CASREAFF. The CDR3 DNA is TGTGCCAGCAGGGAAGCTTTCTTT.

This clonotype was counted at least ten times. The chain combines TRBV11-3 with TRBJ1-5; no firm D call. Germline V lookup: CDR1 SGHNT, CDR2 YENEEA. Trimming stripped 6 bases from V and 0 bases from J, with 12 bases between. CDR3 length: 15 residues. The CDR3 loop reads CASRSPIYSNQPQHF. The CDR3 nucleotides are TGTGCCAGCAGGTCCCCCATTTATAGCAATCAGCCCCAGCATTTT.

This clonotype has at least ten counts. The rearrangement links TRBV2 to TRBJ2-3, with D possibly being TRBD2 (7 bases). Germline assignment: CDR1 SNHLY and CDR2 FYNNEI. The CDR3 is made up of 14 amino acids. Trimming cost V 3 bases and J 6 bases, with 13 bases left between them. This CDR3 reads CASSEAGAVDTQYF. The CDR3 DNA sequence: TGTGCCAGCAGTGAGGCGGGGGCTGTGGATACGCAGTATTTT.

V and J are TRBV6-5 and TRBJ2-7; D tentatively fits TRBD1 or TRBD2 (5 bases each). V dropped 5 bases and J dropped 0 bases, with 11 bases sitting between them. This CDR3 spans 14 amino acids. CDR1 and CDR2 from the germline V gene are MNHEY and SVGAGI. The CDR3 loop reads CASSHRDGSYEQYF. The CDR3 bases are TGTGCCAGCAGTCACCGGGACGGCTCCTACGAGCAGTACTTC.